This TCR beta chain was captured in a study of T cell responses to AZD1222 COVID-19 vaccine. This clone was seen only a few times. Its antigen is unknown. Regarding the study as a whole: Elevations in Spike-specific TCR breadth and depth followed administration of two AZD1222 doses.

The CDR3 loop spans 12 amino acids. The V gene lost 5 bases and the J gene lost 6 bases, with 11 bases spanning the gap. Per germline, CDR1 SEHNR and CDR2 FQNEAQ (reference sequence). Repertoires were generated with immunoSEQ multiplex PCR, while TCRdb's copy carries only in-frame clones and drops some. The sample has some 140,000 clones, about 88% seen once; the top ten hold less than 3.5%. J is TRBJ2-7 and V is TRBV7-9; unclear D gene. The material was peripheral blood, obtained on day 0 of AZD1222 vaccination. The sequence derives from an adult in good health. The CDR3 DNA is TGTGCCAGCAGCCCATGGGATGGCGAGCAGTACTTC. It yields the protein CASSPWDGEQYF. The full variable domain, with the rest looked up from reference TRBV7-9 and TRBJ2-7, is DTGVSQNPRHKITKRGQNVTFRCDPISEHNRLYWYRQTLGQGPEFLTYFQNEAQLEKSRLLSDRFSAERPKGSFSTLEIQRTEQGDSAMYLCASSPWDGEQYFGPGTRLTVT.